Below, 6 T cell receptor beta chains from the same sample are listed, as sequenced in a study of tumor-infiltrating lymphocytes in primary liver carcinoma. The study extracted blood RNA from unsorted whole blood and also extracted germline DNA. Researchers generated TCR beta cDNA from about 460 ng of total RNA, relying on a constant-region primer. Slightly modified ARM-PCR, run as three nested multiplex PCR rounds, produced the TCR beta libraries. Running around 10 cycles apiece, the first two PCR rounds relied on TRBV1-TRBV30 forward primers together with a C-beta reverse primer. TCRdb used MiXCR to reprocess the multiplex PCR reads, holding one entry per CDR3 protein. Among approximately 330,000 distinct CDR3 sequences listed, less than 65% were seen once. The sequencing input was peripheral blood. The receptors were gathered from a man aged 35 to 55 with primary liver carcinoma and hepatitis B virus infection.

This clonotype has ten or more counts. The rearrangement uses TRBV6-5 and TRBJ1-2; 7 bases are shared with TRBD1. Unmatched junction bases numbered 6, after V lost 3 bases and J lost 8 bases. There are 13 residues in the CDR3. CDR1 and CDR2 (germline): MNHEY, SVGAGI. In DNA, the CDR3 is TGTGCCAGCAGTTATCCACAGGGGAGCGGCTACACCTTC. Translated, it gives CASSYPQGSGYTF.

Comments on this clonotype: Possible read error: a much larger clone is one base away. The J gene is TRBJ2-3, the V gene TRBV29-1; D gene unclear. Germline V gene sequence: CDR1 SQVTM, CDR2 ANQGSEA. The CDR3 runs 13 residues. The CDR3 DNA follows: TGCAGCGTTGCCCCAGGTCTAACAGATATGCAGTATTTT. Translated: CSVAPGLTDMQYF.

Concerning this clonotype itself: This could be a read error, since a much larger clone is one nucleotide away. The rearrangement uses TRBV6-2 or TRBV6-3 and TRBJ2-7; 7 bases are a match to TRBD1. This CDR3 region has 14 residues. CDR1 MNHEY and CDR2 SVGEGT come from the germline V gene. The CDR3 loop reads CASRGQPATYELYF. The DNA for the CDR3 is TGTGCCAGCAGGGGACAGCCCGCTACCTACGAGCTGTACTTC.

V gene TRBV6-1 combines with J gene TRBJ2-2; weak D call: TRBD2 (6 bases). The V end was cut by 2 bases, the J end by 2 bases, with 12 bases between. The CDR3 runs to 16 residues. Germline V gene lookup returns CDR1 MNHNS and CDR2 SASEGT. CDR3 protein: CASSERWRDNTGELFF. In DNA, the CDR3 is TGTGCCAGCAGTGAAAGGTGGCGGGATAACACCGGGGAGCTGTTTTTT.

The chain uses TRBV6-1 and TRBJ2-1, with TRBD1 matching 9 bases. Germline trimming cut 7 bases from V and 2 bases from J; bases unmatched to any gene: 15. Germline V gene data show CDR1 as MNHNS and CDR2 as SASEGT. CDR3 length: 18 amino acids. The CDR3 sequence: CASNEGQGLGWAYNEQFF. The CDR3, as DNA: TGTGCCAGCAATGAGGGACAGGGATTGGGTTGGGCCTACAATGAGCAGTTCTTC.

V gene TRBV29-1 combines with J gene TRBJ1-5; no clear D gene. The closer fit of TRBJ2-3 to the DNA end suggests the J call may be wrong. Germline values: CDR1 SQVTM, CDR2 ANQGSEA. The CDR3 length is 12 residues. CDR3 nucleotides: TGCAGCGTTCAGGAGAGCAATGAGCCCCAGTATTTT. Its protein product is CSVQESNEPQYF.